Described below is a single TCR beta chain sequence and its context. The sample comes from a study of cytomegalovirus exposure and HLA in healthy donors. Researchers ran the PCR with 60 Vbeta and 13 Jbeta primers. Clones were sequenced by immunoSEQ multiplex PCR, and TCRdb holds only the in-frame ones, with some missing. The sample shows around 230,000 clones, approximately 84% of them seen only once. CDR1 is MNHNS and CDR2 is SASEGT in the germline V gene. The length of the CDR3 is 13 residues. Losses at the gene ends were 6 bases for V and 5 bases for J; bases not matched to a gene: 7. The sequencing input was PBMCs. V usage is TRBV6-1 and J usage is TRBJ2-7, with TRBD2 matching over 7 bases. This receptor was taken from a girl aged 2 to 10 in good health and CMV-seronegative. In DNA form, the CDR3 reads TGTGCCAGCAGATGGGGGGGGACGGACGAGCAGTACTTC. As protein: CASRWGGTDEQYF.